This T cell receptor beta chain was observed in a study of cytomegalovirus exposure and HLA in healthy donors. This table comes from immunoSEQ multiplex PCR, and its TCRdb copy is limited to in-frame clones, with some not included. The table lists over 50,000 clones, nearly 95% of them singletons. Regarding the study as a whole: High specificity and sensitivity for cytomegalovirus status were reported for the classifier. In vitro testing confirmed a few CMV-associated chains as specific for CMV antigens. The study put 150 or so TCR beta chains on its list as cytomegalovirus-associated.

V was pared by 1 base and J by 3 bases, with 12 bases between. The CDR3 sequence is 15 residues long. Germline assignment: CDR1 SGHRS and CDR2 YFSETQ. As to this clone: Its antigen remains unidentified. In the same sample, other DNA sequences code for this CDR3.

Donors were drawn from the approximately 120-subject validation cohort, separate from the roughly 700-subject first cohort. The TCR originated in a man younger than 35 in good health and CMV-seropositive. This chain uses TRBV5-1 with TRBJ2-3, with D possibly TRBD2 on 6 matching bases. The sequencing sample was made of PBMCs. The CDR3 sequence is CASSLYGGTTDTQYF. The CDR3 DNA reads TGCGCCAGCAGCTTGTATGGGGGGACTACAGATACGCAGTATTTT.